These T cell receptor beta chains were read from a single sample in a study of response to subunit inactivated influenza vaccine. A single record per CDR3 protein comes from TCRdb applying MiXCR to the RT-PCR reads. The sample yields a few hundred thousand distinct CDR3 sequences, around a fifth seen once. Specimen: PBMCs from blood, collected less than 22 months after vaccination. The receptors originated from a man between 45 and 75 years old who received an inactivated influenza vaccine. CDR3s include the opening cysteine and the closing phenylalanine or tryptophan. The D gene is left open where the match is weak. Only part of the rows carry a size: once, few, many, or a class if the clone is expanded.

CDR3 DNA: TGCAGTGCTAGGGGGCTAGGCACAGATACGCAGTATTTT
CDR3 protein: CSARGLGTDTQYF
V gene: TRBV20-1
J gene: TRBJ2-3
clone size: NA
D gene: NA

CDR3 DNA: TGTGCCAGCAGTGCCCCGGGGTGGAATCAGCCCCAGCATTTT
CDR3 protein: CASSAPGWNQPQHF
V gene: TRBV6-2/TRBV6-3
J gene: TRBJ1-5
clone size: few
D gene: NA

CDR3 DNA: TGCAGTGCTCGGACTAGCGGGTCTCACAATGAGCAGTTCTTC
CDR3 protein: CSARTSGSHNEQFF
V gene: TRBV20-1
J gene: TRBJ2-1
clone size: NA
D gene: TRBD2

CDR3 DNA: TGTGCCAGCAGTTCATGGGGACTGATCTATTCACCCCTCCACTTT
CDR3 protein: CASSSWGLIYSPLHF
V gene: TRBV28
J gene: TRBJ1-6
clone size: many
D gene: NA

CDR3 DNA: TGTGCCAGCAGTCCCCCGGGGCTAAATTCACCCCTCCACTTT
CDR3 protein: CASSPPGLNSPLHF
V gene: TRBV12-3/TRBV12-4
J gene: TRBJ1-6
clone size: NA
D gene: NA

CDR3 DNA: TGTGCCAGCAGCCCAAATCGACAAAGTTACGAGCAGTACTTC
CDR3 protein: CASSPNRQSYEQYF
V gene: TRBV28
J gene: TRBJ2-7
clone size: NA
D gene: NA

CDR3 DNA: TGTGCCAGCAGCTTGGGACAGGGGGCAGGCGGGGAGCTGTTTTTT
CDR3 protein: CASSLGQGAGGELFF
V gene: TRBV5-5
J gene: TRBJ2-2
clone size: few
D gene: TRBD1

CDR3 DNA: TGTGCCAGCTCACCATCGCAGATAATTAGCAATCAGCCCCAGCATTTT
CDR3 protein: CASSPSQIISNQPQHF
V gene: TRBV18
J gene: TRBJ1-5
clone size: few
D gene: NA

CDR3 DNA: TGTGCCACCGGATTCCGAGAGACCCAGTACTTC
CDR3 protein: CATGFRETQYF
V gene: TRBV24-1
J gene: TRBJ2-5
clone size: few
D gene: NA

CDR3 DNA: TGCGCCAGCAGTCAAAATTTCGGGAGCAATCAGCCCCAGCATTTT
CDR3 protein: CASSQNFGSNQPQHF
V gene: TRBV23-1
J gene: TRBJ1-5
clone size: NA
D gene: NA

CDR3 DNA: TGTGCCAGCAGCGTGGACTGGGGGCAGAGCTATGGCTACACCTTC
CDR3 protein: CASSVDWGQSYGYTF
V gene: TRBV7-8
J gene: TRBJ1-2
clone size: once
D gene: NA

CDR3 DNA: TGTGCCAGCAGTTTAGCCGGGACATCTCGAGATACGCAGTATTTT
CDR3 protein: CASSLAGTSRDTQYF
V gene: TRBV12-3/TRBV12-4
J gene: TRBJ2-3
clone size: few
D gene: NA

CDR3 DNA: TGTGCCAGCAGCTCGACCAGACTCCCCGAGGGTCAGCCCCAGCATTTT
CDR3 protein: CASSSTRLPEGQPQHF
V gene: TRBV7-9
J gene: TRBJ1-5
clone size: NA
D gene: NA

CDR3 DNA: TGCAGTGCTAGCCTCGCGACAGATACGCAGTATTTT
CDR3 protein: CSASLATDTQYF
V gene: TRBV20-1
J gene: TRBJ2-3
clone size: NA
D gene: NA

CDR3 DNA: TGTGCCAGCAGCTCGACTAGCGGGAGCGAAAGCTCCTACGAGCAGTACTTC
CDR3 protein: CASSSTSGSESSYEQYF
V gene: TRBV7-9
J gene: TRBJ2-7
clone size: few
D gene: TRBD2

CDR3 DNA: TGTGCCAGCTCGAAGTTAGAAAACACTGAAGCTTTCTTT
CDR3 protein: CASSKLENTEAFF
V gene: TRBV12-3/TRBV12-4
J gene: TRBJ1-1
clone size: few
D gene: NA

CDR3 DNA: TGCGCCAGCAGCCAAGAGGGCAGGCCGGGCTCTGGAAACACCATATATTTT
CDR3 protein: CASSQEGRPGSGNTIYF
V gene: TRBV4-1
J gene: TRBJ1-3
clone size: few
D gene: NA

CDR3 DNA: TGCGCCAGCAGCCGGGGGACTAGCGGGATTCTTTACGAGCAGTACTTC
CDR3 protein: CASSRGTSGILYEQYF
V gene: TRBV5-1
J gene: TRBJ2-7
clone size: NA
D gene: TRBD2

CDR3 DNA: TGTGCCAGCAGCCAAGATGTGGCAGAGAAAGCTTTCTTT
CDR3 protein: CASSQDVAEKAFF
V gene: TRBV3-1
J gene: TRBJ1-1
clone size: few
D gene: NA

CDR3 DNA: TGTGCCAGCAGCTTAGAACCCTGGACAGGGGGCTATTCACCCCTCCACTTT
CDR3 protein: CASSLEPWTGGYSPLHF
V gene: TRBV7-8
J gene: TRBJ1-6
clone size: NA
D gene: TRBD1

CDR3 DNA: TGCAGTGCTCCATACAGGTCTTCCTACGAGCAGTACTTC
CDR3 protein: CSAPYRSSYEQYF
V gene: TRBV20-1
J gene: TRBJ2-7
clone size: NA
D gene: NA

CDR3 DNA: TGTGCCAGCTCACCACACGGAGACACTGAAGCTTTCTTT
CDR3 protein: CASSPHGDTEAFF
V gene: TRBV18
J gene: TRBJ1-1
clone size: many
D gene: NA

CDR3 DNA: TGTGCCAGCAGCGTAGGAGCTTACACTGAAGCTTTCTTT
CDR3 protein: CASSVGAYTEAFF
V gene: TRBV9
J gene: TRBJ1-1
clone size: few
D gene: NA

CDR3 DNA: TGTGCCAGCAGTCCAACTGGAAACACCATATATTTT
CDR3 protein: CASSPTGNTIYF
V gene: TRBV6-1
J gene: TRBJ1-3
clone size: many
D gene: NA

CDR3 DNA: TGTGCCAGCAGCTTAGGACAACTTAGGAGCGCTTTCTTT
CDR3 protein: CASSLGQLRSAFF
V gene: TRBV7-2
J gene: TRBJ1-1
clone size: few
D gene: NA

CDR3 DNA: TGTGCCAGCCAGAGACTAGGTGGGAGGGATGAGCAGTTCTTC
CDR3 protein: CASQRLGGRDEQFF
V gene: TRBV6-2/TRBV6-3
J gene: TRBJ2-1
clone size: NA
D gene: TRBD2

CDR3 DNA: TGTGCCAGCAGCTTAGCAGAGCAGCTTCCCTACTTC
CDR3 protein: CASSLAEQLPYF
V gene: TRBV7-9
J gene: TRBJ2-7
clone size: NA
D gene: NA